This is a list of T cell receptor beta chains from one sample in a study. One entry per CDR3 protein, called by TCRdb with MiXCR from the reads. Among 12,000 to 15,000 distinct CDR3 sequences listed, approximately 34% were seen once. The specimen was blood. The origin of the receptors is a human donor. Each CDR3 is given with its conserved first and last residue. A D gene is named only where the DNA matches it firmly. A row's size may be missing; if present it is once, few, many or a size class.

-,TRBJ1-1,TRBV30,few,CAMEGTIGRTEAFF,TGTGCCATGGAGGGGACAATCGGTAGAACTGAAGCTTTCTTT
-,TRBJ2-3,TRBV20-1,-,CSARRSGARTDTQYF,TGCAGTGCTAGAAGGTCGGGAGCCCGCACAGATACGCAGTATTTT
TRBD2,TRBJ2-5,TRBV18,many,CASSPTSGRPQETQYF,TGTGCCAGCTCACCGACTAGCGGGAGGCCCCAAGAGACCCAGTACTTC
TRBD1,TRBJ1-5,TRBV20-1,medium-sized,CSARDSNSNQPQHF,TGCAGTGCCAGGGACAGTAATAGCAATCAGCCCCAGCATTTT
TRBD1,TRBJ2-7,TRBV4-2,medium-sized,CASSQGTGGGSYEQYF,TGTGCCAGCAGCCAAGGGACAGGGGGTGGCTCCTACGAGCAGTACTTC
-,TRBJ1-1,TRBV18,-,CAFPTGGLTTEAFF,TGTGCTTTCCCCACAGGAGGACTGACCACTGAAGCTTTCTTT
-,TRBJ1-1,TRBV20-1,few,CSAPNRVNTEAFF,TGCAGTGCTCCTAACAGGGTTAACACTGAAGCTTTCTTT
-,TRBJ2-7,TRBV20-1,many,CSARFLTYEQYF,TGCAGTGCTAGATTCCTTACCTACGAGCAGTACTTC
-,TRBJ1-1,TRBV4-2,many,CASSQEWGNGRAFF,TGTGCCAGCAGCCAAGAATGGGGGAATGGGAGAGCTTTCTTT
TRBD2,TRBJ2-2,TRBV4-3,-,CASSQDKPSGAGELFF,TGCGCCAGCAGCCAAGATAAACCTAGCGGAGCCGGGGAGCTGTTTTTT
-,TRBJ2-7,TRBV29-1,medium-sized,CSVGNRYEQYF,TGCAGCGTTGGCAATCGATACGAGCAGTACTTC
-,TRBJ2-7,TRBV7-1,-,CASSSQTVTEYEQYF,TGTGCCAGCAGCTCCCAAACAGTGACAGAATACGAGCAGTACTTC
-,TRBJ2-7,TRBV20-1,medium-sized,CSATAPTGSPYEQYF,TGCAGTGCTACAGCACCAACAGGGAGCCCATACGAGCAGTACTTC
-,TRBJ1-1,TRBV29-1,many,CSALTDWTTEAFF,TGCAGCGCTCTAACAGATTGGACCACTGAAGCTTTCTTT
-,TRBJ2-1,TRBV4-2,-,CASSHGGLSYNEQFF,TGTGCCAGCAGCCATGGAGGGTTATCCTACAATGAGCAGTTCTTC
-,TRBJ1-3,TRBV4-3,-,CASSRERGNYGYTIYF,TGCGCCAGCAGCCGGGAGAGGGGTAACTATGGCTACACCATATATTTT
-,TRBJ2-1,TRBV30,many,CAWSVGMVRDEQFF,TGTGCCTGGAGTGTTGGGATGGTTAGGGACGAGCAGTTCTTC
-,TRBJ1-6,TRBV20-1,-,CSADNQPLHF,TGCAGTGCCGATAATCAGCCCCTCCACTTT
TRBD2,TRBJ2-7,TRBV4-3,-,CASSQVKTSGRILEQYF,TGCGCCAGCAGCCAAGTTAAGACTAGCGGCCGGATACTCGAGCAGTACTTC
-,TRBJ2-7,TRBV18,-,CAPPCSYEQYF,TGTGCACCTCCGTGCTCCTACGAGCAGTACTTC
-,TRBJ1-4,TRBV29-1,many,CSVEYGSNEKLFF,TGCAGCGTTGAGTACGGATCTAATGAAAAACTGTTTTTT
-,TRBJ2-7,TRBV4-2,-,CASSQDFLLADYEQYF,TGTGCCAGCAGCCAAGATTTTCTGCTAGCAGATTACGAGCAGTACTTC
-,TRBJ1-2,TRBV29-1,medium-sized,CSVAEVRTGHGYTF,TGCAGCGTCGCCGAAGTGAGGACCGGGCATGGCTACACCTTC
TRBD2,TRBJ2-3,TRBV7-7,-,CASSPLAGGVGTDTQYF,TGTGCTAGCAGCCCGTTAGCGGGAGGAGTGGGCACAGATACGCAGTATTTT
-,TRBJ2-4,TRBV4-2,-,CASSQEGSSGNIQYF,TGTGCCAGCAGCCAAGAGGGTAGCTCTGGAAACATTCAGTACTTC
-,TRBJ1-1,TRBV12-3/TRBV12-4,medium-sized,CASRRGGGKNTEAFF,TGTGCCAGCAGAAGAGGAGGGGGGAAGAACACTGAAGCTTTCTTT
TRBD1,TRBJ2-6,TRBV29-1,-,CSGRTGGNTEAF,TGCAGCGGGAGGACAGGGGGTAACACTGAAGCTTTC
-,TRBJ2-1,TRBV29-1,-,CSVSPGTTDTQFF,TGCAGCGTTTCTCCGGGGACCACAGATACGCAGTTCTTC
-,TRBJ2-3,TRBV18,many,CASSPPSGDTQYF,TGTGCCAGCTCACCACCGTCCGGAGATACGCAGTATTTT
-,TRBJ1-1,TRBV30,many,CAWNSLRINTEAFF,TGTGCCTGGAACTCCCTCCGGATCAACACTGAAGCTTTCTTT